One and the same sample provided the 26 T cell receptor beta chains below, sequenced in a study of blood T cell repertoires in COVID-19. Sequencing used immunoSEQ multiplex PCR; TCRdb keeps in-frame clones, though not all of them. The sample shows just over 150,000 clones, roughly 90% of them seen only once. Sequenced: PBMCs or T cells enriched from blood (not recorded which). Receptor source: a woman aged 50 to 65 who had recovered from COVID-19.

J is TRBJ2-1 and V is TRBV9, with 10 nucleotides matching TRBD2. With V trimmed by 4 bases and J by 4 bases, 5 bases remained unmatched. The CDR3 loop spans 15 amino acids. CDR1 and CDR2 (germline): SGDLS, YYNGEE. The CDR3 DNA sequence: TGTGCCAGCAGCCCCGGACTAGCGGCGTACAATGAGCAGTTCTTC. Translating gives CASSPGLAAYNEQFF.

This chain's CDR3 is CASSYSVAGGRPNEQFF. CDR3 bases: TGTGCCAGCAGTTACTCAGTAGCGGGGGGGCGTCCCAATGAGCAGTTCTTC. The rearrangement uses TRBV6-2 or TRBV6-3 and TRBJ2-1; TRBD2 aligns across 11 bases. The CDR3 sequence is 17 residues long. Germline values: CDR1 MNHEY, CDR2 SVGEGT. V lost 0 bases and J lost 6; bases outside the gene matches: 7.

The rearrangement links TRBV19 to TRBJ1-3, with D maybe TRBD1 (6 bases). V was clipped by 2 bases and J by 4 bases, with 12 bases between them. The germline V gene encodes CDR1 LNHDA and CDR2 SQIVND (reference sequence). The CDR3 is 15 amino acids. CDR3 sequence reads: CASSITDSSGNTIYF. In DNA, the CDR3 is TGTGCCAGTAGTATAACGGACAGCTCCGGAAACACCATATATTTT.

The CDR3 coding sequence is TGTGCCTGGAGTGTATCGAGGTGGACGGGGAATACCTACGAGCAGTACTTC. It yields the protein CAWSVSRWTGNTYEQYF. V gene TRBV30 combines with J gene TRBJ2-7; a possible D gene is TRBD2 (5 bases). There are 17 residues in the CDR3. Per the germline V gene, CDR1 is GTSNPN and CDR2 is SVGIG (reference sequence). Trimming pared 0 bases from V and 2 bases from J, leaving 20 bases between.

This clone has more than one count but fewer than ten. The rearrangement uses TRBV9 and TRBJ2-7; D possibly corresponds to TRBD2 (6 bases). V dropped 4 bases and J dropped 2 bases, with 13 bases sitting between them. CDR1 and CDR2 (germline): SGDLS, YYNGEE. This CDR3 has 14 amino acids. The CDR3 here is CASSSTGTPYEQYF. The DNA for the CDR3 is TGTGCCAGCAGCAGCACCGGGACTCCCTACGAGCAGTACTTC.

The chain is built from TRBV5-4 and TRBJ1-5, with a tentative D call TRBD1 (5 bases). CDR1 is SGHNT, CDR2 YYREEE, per germline (reference sequence). The CDR3 sequence is 15 residues long. V was pared by 2 bases and J by 3 bases, with 12 bases between. The chain's CDR3 is CASSFGGNTNQPQHF. The DNA for the CDR3 is TGTGCCAGCAGCTTTGGGGGGAACACCAATCAGCCCCAGCATTTT.

CDR3 coding DNA: TGTGCCAGCAGCTTGAAGACAGGGGGCATAGATACGCAGTATTTT. Translating it yields CASSLKTGGIDTQYF. The V call is TRBV5-8, the J call TRBJ2-3; 10 bases map to TRBD1. Trimming removed 1 base from V and 5 bases from J; junction bases left unmatched: 4. This CDR3 has 15 residues. CDR1 is SGHTS and CDR2 is YDEGEE in the germline V gene.

J is TRBJ2-3 and V is TRBV7-9; 8 positions agree with TRBD2. Trimming at V came to 1 base and at J to 14 bases, leaving 8 bases not matched to a gene. CDR1 is SEHNR and CDR2 is FQNEAQ in the germline V gene (reference sequence). The CDR3 runs to 13 residues. The CDR3 region has the DNA TGTGCCAGCAGCTTAGAATCGGGGGGGCTGCCGTATTTT. This gives the protein CASSLESGGLPYF. Combining the CDR3 with reference TRBV7-9 and TRBJ2-3 gives the whole variable domain DTGVSQNPRHKITKRGQNVTFRCDPISEHNRLYWYRQTLGQGPEFLTYFQNEAQLEKSRLLSDRFSAERPKGSFSTLEIQRTEQGDSAMYLCASSLESGGLPYFGPGTRLTVL.

The rearrangement links TRBV5-4 to TRBJ2-5; 7 bases align to TRBD1. Losses at the gene ends were 0 bases for V and 2 bases for J; bases not matched to a gene: 4. The germline gives CDR1 SGHNT, CDR2 YYREEE (reference sequence). This CDR3 contains 15 residues. The CDR3: CASSLALQGQETQYF. The CDR3 bases are TGTGCCAGCAGCTTGGCCTTACAGGGGCAAGAGACCCAGTACTTC.

This clone was counted only a few times. This chain connects TRBV5-1 to TRBJ2-5; 7 nucleotides agree with TRBD1. The V and J ends lost 4 bases and 5 bases, in that order; junction bases with no gene match: 14. The germline CDR1 and CDR2 sequences are SGHRS and YFSETQ. The CDR3 extends over 16 amino acids. The CDR3 sequence is CASSGIPRQGTETQYF. The DNA for the CDR3 is TGCGCCAGCAGCGGTATCCCCCGACAGGGAACGGAGACCCAGTACTTC.

The V gene is TRBV5-1, the J gene TRBJ1-1; 8 positions agree with TRBD1. CDR1 is SGHRS, CDR2 YFSETQ, per germline. The CDR3 is 14 amino acids. Trimming cost V 4 bases and J 3 bases; bases outside gene matches: 5. The CDR3 nucleotides are TGCGCCAGCAGCCCGGGACAGGTCTACACTGAAGCTTTCTTT. It codes for CASSPGQVYTEAFF.

V usage is TRBV12-3 or TRBV12-4 and J usage is TRBJ1-1, with D hard to call. The CDR3 length is 13 residues. Trimming removed 2 bases from V and 3 bases from J, with 7 bases in between. CDR3 residues: CASSLRSYTEAFF. The CDR3 DNA is TGTGCCAGCAGTTTACGGTCTTACACTGAAGCTTTCTTT.

The chain has TRBV23-1 and TRBJ2-5, with a tentative D call TRBD1 (6 bases). TRBV23-1 is an ORF, and what it does is uncertain. This CDR3 region has 14 residues. Trimming pared 2 bases from V and 2 bases from J, leaving 9 bases between. Here the CDR3 DNA reads TGCGCCAGCAGTCAACCCGGGACACAAGAGACCCAGTACTTC. As protein: CASSQPGTQETQYF.

For the CDR3, the DNA is TGTGCCAGCAGCCAAGGGGGACATCGCTCTGGAAACACCATATATTTT. This encodes CASSQGGHRSGNTIYF. The chain recombines TRBV5-6 with TRBJ1-3; weak D call: TRBD1 (6 bases). Germline assignment: CDR1 SGHDT and CDR2 YYEEEE. The CDR3 has 16 amino acids. V was cut by 4 bases and J by 0 bases, with 14 bases left in between. Full variable domain (remainder filled in from reference TRBV5-6 and TRBJ1-3): DAGVTQSPTHLIKTRGQQVTLRCSPKSGHDTVSWYQQALGQGPQFIFQYYEEEERQRGNFPDRFSGHQFPNYSSELNVNALLLGDSALYLCASSQGGHRSGNTIYFGEGSWLTVV.

This chain connects TRBV13 to TRBJ2-3; 8 nucleotides line up with TRBD1. The germline V gene encodes CDR1 PRHDT and CDR2 FYEKMQ (reference sequence). V lost 2 bases, J lost 9 bases, and 10 bases stayed unmatched. This CDR3 comprises 15 residues. The CDR3 DNA reads TGTGCCAGCAGCTTAAAAGAGACAGGGGCTTGGACGCAGTATTTT. Translation gives CASSLKETGAWTQYF.

The chain joins TRBV12-3 or TRBV12-4 to TRBJ1-3, with D possibly being TRBD1 (5 bases). V lost 2 bases and J lost 4, with 6 bases in between. This CDR3 contains 13 residues. The CDR3 bases are TGTGCCAGCAGTTTACAGGGCGGAAACACCATATATTTT. Its protein product is CASSLQGGNTIYF.

The chain is built from TRBV19 and TRBJ1-1, with D maybe TRBD1 (6 bases). The ends were cut back, 3 bases at V and 4 bases at J, with 6 bases in the middle. The germline V gene has CDR1 LNHDA and CDR2 SQIVND (reference sequence). This CDR3 has 12 residues. The CDR3 DNA reads TGTGCCAGTAGTATGGGGGCCACTGAAGCTTTCTTT. Its translation: CASSMGATEAFF.

The chain uses TRBV19 and TRBJ2-5; D might be TRBD2 (6 bases). The germline V and J ends were trimmed by 6 bases and 5 bases, with 19 bases remaining between them. Germline CDR1 LNHDA, CDR2 SQIVND (reference sequence). This CDR3 comprises 15 residues. The chain's CDR3 is CASSDTGVRLETQYF. The CDR3 DNA reads as TGTGCCAGTAGCGACACGGGGGTAAGACTGGAGACCCAGTACTTC. Together with reference TRBV19 and TRBJ2-5, the CDR3 gives the full variable domain: DGGITQSPKYLFRKEGQNVTLSCEQNLNHDAMYWYRQDPGQGLRLIYYSQIVNDFQKGDIAEGYSVSREKKESFPLTVTSAQKNPTAFYLCASSDTGVRLETQYFGPGTRLLVL.

The chain recombines TRBV9 with TRBJ2-5, with 9 bases matching TRBD1. V lost 0 bases and J lost 5; bases outside the gene matches: 8. CDR3 size: 16 residues. Looked up from germline, CDR1 is SGDLS and CDR2 is YYNGEE. The CDR3 DNA reads as TGTGCCAGCAGCGTAGCGGGACAGGGCCGCGGGGAGACCCAGTACTTC. It encodes CASSVAGQGRGETQYF.

The J gene is TRBJ1-1, the V gene TRBV5-4; 8 bases agree with TRBD1. The CDR3 extends over 15 amino acids. The junction had 13 bases not matched to a gene; V was cut back by 0 bases and J by 12 bases. Germline V lookup: CDR1 SGHNT, CDR2 YYREEE (reference sequence). CDR3 amino acids: CASSLGGQGGRRSFF. CDR3 nucleotides: TGTGCCAGCAGCTTGGGAGGACAGGGAGGGCGGAGGTCTTTCTTT.

In the case of this clone: Other DNA sequences in this sample translate to the same CDR3. The rearrangement uses TRBV7-3 and TRBJ1-1; 7 bases align to TRBD1. The CDR3 contains 14 residues. After removal of 5 bases from V and 7 bases from J, the junction contained 10 bases not matched to a gene. From germline, CDR1 is SGHTA and CDR2 FQGTGA. The CDR3 DNA follows: TGTGCCAGCAGCCCCGAAACAGGGGTCCATGAAGCTTTCTTT. It codes for CASSPETGVHEAFF.

The CDR3 sequence: CASSSPKLAGVDETQYF. The DNA for the CDR3 is TGTGCCAGCAGCTCCCCTAAATTAGCGGGGGTCGATGAGACCCAGTACTTC. This chain uses TRBV7-2 with TRBJ2-5, with TRBD2 matching over 9 bases. Trimming at V came to 4 bases and at J to 5 bases, leaving 14 bases not matched to a gene. Germline CDR1 reads SGHTA; CDR2 reads FQGNSA. This CDR3 has 17 amino acids.

The genes are TRBV7-9 and TRBJ2-7, with a tentative D call TRBD2 (6 bases). CDR1 is SEHNR, CDR2 FQNEAQ, per germline (reference sequence). V dropped 1 base and J dropped 6 bases, with 10 bases sitting between them. The CDR3 runs 13 residues. The CDR3 nucleotides are TGTGCCAGCAGCTTAGGGGGCGGGGTCGAGCAGTACTTC. Translated: CASSLGGGVEQYF.

This chain uses TRBV5-1 with TRBJ1-2, with a tentative D call TRBD1 (6 bases). Germline V CDR1 and CDR2: SGHRS, YFSETQ. Trimming removed 9 bases at V and 2 bases at J, with 14 bases between. The CDR3 contains 13 residues. CDR3 amino acids: CATSPGTNYGYTF. The CDR3 coding sequence is TGCGCCACTTCCCCGGGGACAAACTATGGCTACACCTTC.

This chain uses TRBV2 with TRBJ2-3; TRBD2 is a possible D gene (5 bases). The CDR3 spans 14 residues. The germline V gene has CDR1 SNHLY and CDR2 FYNNEI. Deletions cut 6 bases from V and 3 bases from J, with 13 bases between. The CDR3 DNA reads as TGTGCCAGCAGCCCCACCTGGACTACAGATACGCAGTATTTT. Translation gives CASSPTWTTDTQYF.

The chain joins TRBV19 to TRBJ1-2; no clear D gene. The CDR3 extends over 15 amino acids. The germline CDR1 and CDR2 sequences are LNHDA and SQIVND (reference sequence). V was shortened by 1 base and J by 4 bases, with 13 bases between the two germline ends. The CDR3 sequence is CASSIVHDALYGYTF. The CDR3 region has the DNA TGTGCCAGTAGTATAGTACACGATGCCCTCTATGGCTACACCTTC.